This T cell receptor beta chain is drawn from a study of CD8 T cells in ankylosing spondylitis. MiXCR, applied by TCRdb to the 5' RACE reads, yields one record per CDR3 protein. The repertoire consists of around 440,000 distinct CDR3 sequences, with roughly a sixth occurring once and the leading ten covering 0.85% to 1.3%. Points from the study as a whole: What seemed typical of ankylosing spondylitis blood was a TCR beta motif built from 8 or 9 highly homologous variants. In ankylosing spondylitis patients, matched synovial fluid reportedly showed significant enrichment of disease-linked clones.

V was clipped by 0 bases and J by 10 bases, with 17 bases between them. The CDR3 is 15 residues long. Germline assignment: CDR1 SGHVS and CDR2 FQNEAQ. This clonotype is a singleton in its sample. Its antigen is not known. The specimen sequenced was blood, either unsorted or a sorted T cell fraction (not recorded which). The chain couples TRBV7-8 to TRBJ2-3; a weak D match, TRBD1 (6 bases). The sequence was collected from a male donor with ankylosing spondylitis. The CDR3 loop is CASSLAQGPGRSQYF. The CDR3 bases are TGTGCCAGCAGCTTAGCGCAGGGGCCGGGGCGATCGCAGTATTTT.